This TCR beta chain was captured in a study of chemoradiotherapy in HPV16-positive cancers. This CDR3 is built from 14 residues. With 5 bases removed from V and 2 bases from J, the gap between germline ends came to 15 bases. The germline V gene encodes CDR1 GTSNPN and CDR2 SVGIG (reference sequence). The protocol was immunoSEQ multiplex PCR, while the TCRdb copy is restricted to in-frame clones and leaves out a portion. This table holds roughly 5,200 clones, 70% to 75% found once. This TCR derives from a human donor with HPV-associated anogenital cancer. V is TRBV30 and J is TRBJ1-1, with D tentatively TRBD1 (5 bases). The sample was tumor tissue, taken from a patient who underwent chemoradiotherapy. The CDR3 sequence is CAWGSQGSNTEAFF. The CDR3 coding sequence is TGTGCCTGGGGATCCCAGGGATCTAACACTGAAGCTTTCTTT.